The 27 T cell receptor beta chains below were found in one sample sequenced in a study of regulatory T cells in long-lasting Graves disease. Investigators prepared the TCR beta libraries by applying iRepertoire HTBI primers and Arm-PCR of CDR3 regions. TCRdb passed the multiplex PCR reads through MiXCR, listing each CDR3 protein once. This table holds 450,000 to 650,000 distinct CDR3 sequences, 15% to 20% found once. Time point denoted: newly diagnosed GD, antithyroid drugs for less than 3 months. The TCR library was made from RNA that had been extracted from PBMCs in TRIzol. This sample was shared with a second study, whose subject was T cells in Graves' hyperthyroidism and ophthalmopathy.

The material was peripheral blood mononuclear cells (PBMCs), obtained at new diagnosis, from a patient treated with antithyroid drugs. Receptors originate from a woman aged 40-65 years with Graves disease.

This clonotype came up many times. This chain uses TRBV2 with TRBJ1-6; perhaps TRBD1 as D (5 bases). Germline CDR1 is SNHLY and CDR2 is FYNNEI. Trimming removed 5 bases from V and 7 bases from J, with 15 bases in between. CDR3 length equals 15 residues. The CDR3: CASSRRGDLNSPLHF. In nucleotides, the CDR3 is TGTGCCAGCAGTAGAAGAGGGGATCTGAATTCACCCCTCCACTTT.

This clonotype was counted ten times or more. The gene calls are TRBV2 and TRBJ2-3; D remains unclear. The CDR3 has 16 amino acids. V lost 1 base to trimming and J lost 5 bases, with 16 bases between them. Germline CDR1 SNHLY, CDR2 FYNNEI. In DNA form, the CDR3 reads TGTGCCAGCAGTGAAGGGACGCAAGTCAGTGTAGATACGCAGTATTTT. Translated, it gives CASSEGTQVSVDTQYF.

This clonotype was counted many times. The CDR3: CASSFQGFNSPLHF. The CDR3 DNA follows: TGTGCCAGCAGTTTTCAGGGGTTTAATTCACCCCTCCACTTT. The chain is built from TRBV12-3 or TRBV12-4 and TRBJ1-6; D is perhaps TRBD1 (6 bases). The CDR3 has 14 amino acids. The V end lost 3 bases, the J end lost 6 bases, and 9 bases lay between the germline ends.

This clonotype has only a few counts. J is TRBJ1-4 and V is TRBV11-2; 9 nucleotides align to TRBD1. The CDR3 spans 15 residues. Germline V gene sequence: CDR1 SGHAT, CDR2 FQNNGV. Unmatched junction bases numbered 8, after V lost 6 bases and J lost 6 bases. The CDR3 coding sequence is TGTGCCAGCAGGAGGGACAGGGCTAGGCATGAAAAACTGTTTTTT. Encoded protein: CASRRDRARHEKLFF.

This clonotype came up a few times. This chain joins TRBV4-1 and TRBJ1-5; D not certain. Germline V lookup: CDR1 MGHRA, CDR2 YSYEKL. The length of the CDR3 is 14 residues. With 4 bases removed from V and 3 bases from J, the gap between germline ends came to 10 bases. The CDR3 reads CASSPPGHNQPQHF. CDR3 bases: TGCGCCAGCAGCCCTCCGGGCCACAATCAGCCCCAGCATTTT.

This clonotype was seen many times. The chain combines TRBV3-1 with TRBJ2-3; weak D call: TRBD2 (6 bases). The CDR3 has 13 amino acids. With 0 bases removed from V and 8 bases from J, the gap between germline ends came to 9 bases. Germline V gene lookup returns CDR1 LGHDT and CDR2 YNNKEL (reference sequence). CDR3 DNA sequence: TGTGCCAGCAGCCAAGACGGGGGAACTACGCAGTATTTT. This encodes CASSQDGGTTQYF.

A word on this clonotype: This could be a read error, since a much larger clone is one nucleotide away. The CDR3 sequence: CAGDSSRTGGFYNEQFF. CDR3 nucleotide sequence: TGTGCCGGTGACTCCTCCCGCACGGGGGGCTTTTACAATGAGCAGTTCTTC. The chain carries TRBV25-1 and TRBJ2-1; TRBD2 is a possible D gene (7 bases). CDR3 length: 17 amino acids. CDR1 is MGHDK, CDR2 SYGVNS, per germline. Deletions cut 11 bases from V and 4 bases from J, with 27 bases between.

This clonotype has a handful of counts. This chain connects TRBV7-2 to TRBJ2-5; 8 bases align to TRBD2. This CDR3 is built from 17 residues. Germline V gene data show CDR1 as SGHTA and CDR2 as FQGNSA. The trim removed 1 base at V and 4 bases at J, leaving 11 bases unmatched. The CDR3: CASSLGISGVMGETQYF. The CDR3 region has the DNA TGTGCCAGCAGCTTAGGCATTAGCGGGGTGATGGGAGAGACCCAGTACTTC.

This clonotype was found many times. This CDR3 reads CASRSTGGNYGYTF. The CDR3 coding sequence is TGTGCCAGCAGATCGACAGGGGGCAACTATGGCTACACCTTC. J is TRBJ1-2 and V is TRBV3-1; 10 bases map to TRBD1. The CDR3 contains 14 residues. Losses at the gene ends were 6 bases for V and 2 bases for J; bases not matched to a gene: 3. CDR1 LGHDT and CDR2 YNNKEL come from the germline V gene (reference sequence).

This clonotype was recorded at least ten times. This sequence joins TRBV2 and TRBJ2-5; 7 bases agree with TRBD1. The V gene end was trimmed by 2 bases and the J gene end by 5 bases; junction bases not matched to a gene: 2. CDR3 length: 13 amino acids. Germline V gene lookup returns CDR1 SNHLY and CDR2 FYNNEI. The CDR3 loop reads CASSERRGETQYF. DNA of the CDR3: TGTGCCAGCAGTGAACGCAGGGGGGAGACCCAGTACTTC.

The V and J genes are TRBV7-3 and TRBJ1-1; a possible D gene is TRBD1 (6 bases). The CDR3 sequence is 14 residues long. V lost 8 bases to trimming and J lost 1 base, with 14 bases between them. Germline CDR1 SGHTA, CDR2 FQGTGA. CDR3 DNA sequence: TGTGCCAGCGCGGCAGGGGCGGGGAACACTGAAGCTTTCTTT. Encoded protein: CASAAGAGNTEAFF.

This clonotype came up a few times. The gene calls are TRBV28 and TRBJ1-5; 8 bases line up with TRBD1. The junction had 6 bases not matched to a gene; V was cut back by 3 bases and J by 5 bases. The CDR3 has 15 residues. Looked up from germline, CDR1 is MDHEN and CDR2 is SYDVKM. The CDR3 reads CASSFRTGWYQPQHF. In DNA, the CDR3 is TGTGCCAGCAGTTTTCGGACAGGGTGGTATCAGCCCCAGCATTTT.

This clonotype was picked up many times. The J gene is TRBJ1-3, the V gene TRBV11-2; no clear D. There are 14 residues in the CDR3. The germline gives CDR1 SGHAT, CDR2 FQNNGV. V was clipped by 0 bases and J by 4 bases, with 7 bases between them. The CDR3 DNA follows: TGTGCCAGCAGCTTAGACCATTCGGGAAACACCATATATTTT. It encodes CASSLDHSGNTIYF.

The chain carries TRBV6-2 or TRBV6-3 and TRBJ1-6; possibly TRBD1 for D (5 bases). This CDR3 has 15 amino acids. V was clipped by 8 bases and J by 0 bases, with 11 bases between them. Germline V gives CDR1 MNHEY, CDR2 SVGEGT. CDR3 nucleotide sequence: TGTGCCAGCTCAGACAGAAACTCCTATAATTCACCCCTCCACTTT. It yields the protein CASSDRNSYNSPLHF.

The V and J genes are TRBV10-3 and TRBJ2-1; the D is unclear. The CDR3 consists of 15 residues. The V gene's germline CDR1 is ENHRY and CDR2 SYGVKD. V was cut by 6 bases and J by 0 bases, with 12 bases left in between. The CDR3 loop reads CAISLDLSSYNEQFF. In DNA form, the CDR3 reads TGTGCCATCAGCCTTGACTTAAGCTCCTACAATGAGCAGTTCTTC.

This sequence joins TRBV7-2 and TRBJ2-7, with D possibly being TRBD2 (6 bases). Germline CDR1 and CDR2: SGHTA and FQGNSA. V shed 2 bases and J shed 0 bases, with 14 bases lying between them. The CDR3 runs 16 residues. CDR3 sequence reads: CASSLNGAGSSYEQYF. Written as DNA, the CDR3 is TGTGCCAGCAGCTTAAATGGCGCGGGGAGCTCCTACGAGCAGTACTTC.

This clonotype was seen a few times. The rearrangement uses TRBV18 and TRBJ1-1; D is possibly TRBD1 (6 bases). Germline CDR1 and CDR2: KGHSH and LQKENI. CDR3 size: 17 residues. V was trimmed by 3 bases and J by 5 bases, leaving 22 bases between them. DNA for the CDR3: TGTGCCAGCTCACCGCGGGGGGCTACGGGCCTATGGACTGAAGCTTTCTTT. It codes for CASSPRGATGLWTEAFF.

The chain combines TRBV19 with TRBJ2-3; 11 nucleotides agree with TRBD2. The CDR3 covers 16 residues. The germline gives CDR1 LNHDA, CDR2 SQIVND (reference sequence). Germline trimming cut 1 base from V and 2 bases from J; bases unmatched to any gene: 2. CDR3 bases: TGTGCCAGTAGTATAGTAGCGGGGGGGCTCACAGATACGCAGTATTTT. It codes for CASSIVAGGLTDTQYF.

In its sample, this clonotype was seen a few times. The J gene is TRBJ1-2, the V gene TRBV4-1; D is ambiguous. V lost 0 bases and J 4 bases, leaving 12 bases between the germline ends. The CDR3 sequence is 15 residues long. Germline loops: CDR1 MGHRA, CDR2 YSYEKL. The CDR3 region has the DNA TGCGCCAGCAGCCAAGATCTTGCAGGAGCCTATGGCTACACCTTC. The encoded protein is CASSQDLAGAYGYTF.

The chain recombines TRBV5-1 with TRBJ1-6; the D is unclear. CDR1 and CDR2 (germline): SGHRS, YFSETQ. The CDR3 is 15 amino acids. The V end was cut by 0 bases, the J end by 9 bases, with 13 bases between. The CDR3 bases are TGCGCCAGCAGCTTGGGACGCGGACGTTTTTCACCCCTCCACTTT. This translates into CASSLGRGRFSPLHF.

CDR3 amino acids: CASSSRGHFSGNTIYF. DNA for the CDR3: TGTGCCAGCAGCTCCCGGGGCCACTTCTCTGGAAACACCATATATTTT. This chain links TRBV5-6 with TRBJ1-3, with D possibly matching TRBD1 (5 bases). The CDR3 extends over 16 amino acids. Germline CDR1 SGHDT, CDR2 YYEEEE. V shed 3 bases and J shed 0 bases, with 13 bases lying between them.

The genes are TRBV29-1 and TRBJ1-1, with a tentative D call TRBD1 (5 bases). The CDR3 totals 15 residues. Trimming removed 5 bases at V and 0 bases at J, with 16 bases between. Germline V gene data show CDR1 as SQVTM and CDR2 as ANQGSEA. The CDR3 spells CSVNDSEGLNTEAFF. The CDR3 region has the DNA TGCAGCGTTAATGACAGCGAGGGGTTGAACACTGAAGCTTTCTTT.

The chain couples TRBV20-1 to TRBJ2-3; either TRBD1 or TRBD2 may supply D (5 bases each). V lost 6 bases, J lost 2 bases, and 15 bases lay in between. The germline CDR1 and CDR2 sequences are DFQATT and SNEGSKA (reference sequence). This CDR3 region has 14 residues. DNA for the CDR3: TGCAGTGCCCGGGGTGGGGGAACCACAGATACGCAGTATTTT. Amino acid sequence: CSARGGGTTDTQYF.

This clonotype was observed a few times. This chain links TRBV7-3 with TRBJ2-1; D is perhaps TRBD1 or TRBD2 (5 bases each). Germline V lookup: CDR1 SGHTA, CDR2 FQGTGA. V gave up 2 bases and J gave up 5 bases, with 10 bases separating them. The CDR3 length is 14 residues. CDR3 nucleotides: TGTGCCAGCAGCTTAGTGGGGACGGACAATGAGCAGTTCTTC. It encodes CASSLVGTDNEQFF.

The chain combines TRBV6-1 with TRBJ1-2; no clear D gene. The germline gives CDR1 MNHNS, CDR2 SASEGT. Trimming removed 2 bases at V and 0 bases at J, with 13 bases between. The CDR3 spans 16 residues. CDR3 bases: TGTGCCAGCAGTGAAACTCGATGGGCGGCTAACTATGGCTACACCTTC. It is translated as CASSETRWAANYGYTF.

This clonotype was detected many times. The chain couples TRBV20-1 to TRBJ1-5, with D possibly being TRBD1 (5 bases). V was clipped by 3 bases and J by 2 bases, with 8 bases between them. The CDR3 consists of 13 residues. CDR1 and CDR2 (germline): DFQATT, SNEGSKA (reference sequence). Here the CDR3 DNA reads TGCAGTGCTAGGGGGGAGGGCAATCAGCCCCAGCATTTT. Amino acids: CSARGEGNQPQHF.

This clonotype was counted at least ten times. The CDR3 DNA sequence: TGCAGTGCCTCTGTCCCGGGGGGAGGTGGCTACACCTTC. It codes for CSASVPGGGGYTF. The chain uses TRBV20-1 and TRBJ1-2, with D tentatively TRBD1 (5 bases). The CDR3 runs to 13 residues. V lost 6 bases to trimming and J lost 7 bases, with 18 bases between them. The germline gives CDR1 DFQATT, CDR2 SNEGSKA (reference sequence).